Shown below are 4 T cell receptor beta chains from a single sample sequenced in a study of cytomegalovirus exposure and HLA in healthy donors. Primers for the PCR totalled 60 Vbeta and 13 Jbeta. Sequencing was performed with immunoSEQ multiplex PCR; in TCRdb, only in-frame clones are kept and a portion is missing. The sample records approximately 130,000 clones, 70% to 85% being singletons. Sequencing was done on a sample of PBMCs. The source is a man younger than 30 in good health and CMV-seronegative.

V gene TRBV5-4 combines with J gene TRBJ2-5; 9 bases align to TRBD2. This CDR3 contains 16 residues. After removal of 0 bases from V and 4 bases from J, the junction contained 7 bases not matched to a gene. CDR1 is SGHNT, CDR2 YYREEE, per germline (reference sequence). The CDR3 sequence is CASSLGIAGVGETQYF. The CDR3 DNA reads as TGTGCCAGCAGCTTGGGAATAGCGGGGGTGGGAGAGACCCAGTACTTC. Full variable domain (rest looked up from reference TRBV5-4 and TRBJ2-5): ETGVTQSPTHLIKTRGQQVTLRCSSQSGHNTVSWYQQALGQGPQFIFQYYREEENGRGNFPPRFSGLQFPNYSSELNVNALELDDSALYLCASSLGIAGVGETQYFGPGTRLLVL.

J is TRBJ2-3 and V is TRBV6-4; 10 positions agree with TRBD1. The trim removed 2 bases at V and 4 bases at J, leaving 0 bases unmatched. Germline assignment: CDR1 MRHNA and CDR2 SNTAGT. This CDR3 spans 14 amino acids. The chain's CDR3 is CASSDGTGADTQYF. CDR3 coding DNA: TGTGCCAGCAGTGACGGGACAGGGGCAGATACGCAGTATTTT.

V and J are TRBV15 and TRBJ1-2; 7 nucleotides align to TRBD1. The CDR3 runs 12 residues. The V and J ends lost 8 bases and 6 bases, in that order; junction bases with no gene match: 6. Germline loops: CDR1 LNHNV, CDR2 YYDKDF (reference sequence). The CDR3 region is CATGTTGHGYTF. The DNA of the CDR3 is TGTGCCACCGGGACGACAGGGCATGGCTACACCTTC. Complete variable domain (other parts from reference TRBV15 and TRBJ1-2): DAMVIQNPRYQVTQFGKPVTLSCSQTLNHNVMYWYQQKSSQAPKLLFHYYDKDFNNEADTPDNFQSRRPNTSFCFLDIRSPGLGDTAMYLCATGTTGHGYTFGSGTRLTVV.

The chain has TRBV6-5 and TRBJ2-2; maybe TRBD1 (6 bases). Trimming stripped 4 bases from V and 7 bases from J, with 19 bases between. The CDR3 has 16 amino acids. Germline CDR1 reads MNHEY; CDR2 reads SVGAGI. CDR3 sequence: CASSSRGSGVGGELFF. As DNA, the CDR3 is TGTGCCAGCAGTTCGAGGGGGTCAGGGGTAGGCGGGGAGCTGTTTTTT.